These T cell receptor beta chains were read from a single sample in a study of blood T cell repertoires in COVID-19. Libraries were prepared by immunoSEQ multiplex PCR; TCRdb keeps only in-frame clonotypes and omits some of them. In the table there are about 120,000 clones, 80% to 90% of which are singletons. Sequencing was done on a sample of peripheral blood. These TCRs come from a man aged 65 to 85 with active or convalescent COVID-19. Both conserved end residues are part of each CDR3.

V	CDR3
TRBV7-8	CASSLGPNNYGYTF
TRBV3-1/TRBV3-2	CASSHGRYNEQFF
TRBV28	CASSPGQGTSGNTIYF
TRBV11-2	CASSRLAHYEQYF
TRBV9	CASSATGKDNSPLHF
TRBV10-3	CAIRTGGRGPYNEQFF
TRBV29-1	CSVELRLGTSGRADNEQFF
TRBV24-1	CATGDRGNTDTQYF
TRBV28	CASSFLQGLYSGNTIYF
TRBV5-6	CASSPDPQGLTEAFF
TRBV30	CAWSVVRRSSGNTIYF
TRBV7-9	CASSQPGNPHEQYF
TRBV5-4	CASSLGQALSYEQYF
TRBV27	CASRKNLGATNEKLFF
TRBV27	CASSLSRGLSGYTF
TRBV19	CASKGQGNTEAFF
TRBV3-1/TRBV3-2	CASSYAGPNQPQHF
TRBV19	CASSRIGEGAGANVLTF
TRBV7-8	CASSFPSGNTYNEQFF
TRBV6-5	CASSYFGQASGNTIYF
TRBV10-2	CASRMAGGPGNEQFF
TRBV28	CASSSPGLAPYEQYF
TRBV3-1/TRBV3-2	CASARTGAGYTF
TRBV19	CASSIAGTGLHFGTQYF
TRBV18	CASSPSGSAYEQYF
TRBV7-9	CASSRTGNSNQPQHF
TRBV28	CASSFVGLAVGKNIQYF
TRBV27	CASSLSPGGGGSTDTQYF
TRBV7-2	CASSFGTRFLADTQYF
TRBV9	CASSATNRPTHEKLFF
TRBV5-1	CASSLGTLGGEKLFF
TRBV7-2	CASSPRAGSETQYF
TRBV18	CASSPFDLGNGDEQFF
TRBV3-1/TRBV3-2	CASSQVYGNTEAFF